These 6 T cell receptor beta chains share one sample of origin, sequenced in a study. TCRdb re-analysed the RT-PCR reads in MiXCR, keeping a single row per CDR3 protein. The data show hundreds of thousands of distinct CDR3 sequences, 12% to 15% seen once. Sequencing was done on a sample of memory CD4+ T cells from blood. The receptors originated from a female donor in good health, serving as a healthy control.

J is TRBJ2-7 and V is TRBV18; 15 bases are a match to TRBD2. CDR3 length equals 18 residues. Trimming at V came to 4 bases and at J to 1 base, leaving 8 bases not matched to a gene. Germline V gives CDR1 KGHSH, CDR2 LQKENI. Here the CDR3 DNA reads TGTGCCAGCTCACTGCGGACTAGCGGGAGGGCCTTGTCCTACGAGCAGTACTTC. Translated: CASSLRTSGRALSYEQYF.

This clonotype showed up many times. V usage is TRBV10-3 and J usage is TRBJ1-3; no reliable D call. The CDR3 is 15 residues long. Trimming removed 4 bases at V and 0 bases at J, with 10 bases between. CDR1 is ENHRY and CDR2 is SYGVKD in the germline V gene. CDR3 coding DNA: TGTGCCATCAGTGCCGGGCAGACCTCTGGAAACACCATATATTTT. Translated, it gives CAISAGQTSGNTIYF.

The rearrangement links TRBV4-3 to TRBJ1-4; unclear D gene. The CDR3 extends over 17 amino acids. Germline lookup yields CDR1 LGHNA and CDR2 YSLEER. The V and J ends lost 0 bases and 3 bases respectively, with 14 bases between them. CDR3 sequence: CASSQDARFRPNEKLFF. For the CDR3, the DNA is TGCGCCAGCAGCCAAGATGCGCGGTTTCGACCTAATGAAAAACTGTTTTTT.

This clonotype was counted a few times. The chain recombines TRBV6-2 or TRBV6-3 with TRBJ2-2; possible D gene TRBD2, 5 bases. The CDR3 runs 14 residues. Trimming cost V 4 bases and J 5 bases, with 11 bases left between them. CDR1 and CDR2 from the germline V gene are MNHEY and SVGEGT. CDR3 nucleotide sequence: TGTGCCAGCAGTTGGAGGTGGAGAACCGGGGAGCTGTTTTTT. Protein product: CASSWRWRTGELFF.

This clonotype occurred many times. V gene TRBV18 combines with J gene TRBJ2-5, with D maybe TRBD1 (6 bases). This CDR3 has 14 residues. Germline assignment: CDR1 KGHSH and CDR2 LQKENI. V was shortened by 1 base and J by 2 bases, with 8 bases between the two germline ends. As DNA, the CDR3 is TGTGCCAGCTCACCACGGGACAATCAAGAGACCCAGTACTTC. It is translated as CASSPRDNQETQYF. The variable domain in full, with the rest retrieved from reference TRBV18 and TRBJ2-5, is NAGVMQNPRHLVRRRGQEARLRCSPMKGHSHVYWYRQLPEEGLKFMVYLQKENIIDESGMPKERFSAEFPKEGPSILRIQQVVRGDSAAYFCASSPRDNQETQYFGPGTRLLVL.

This clonotype was detected only a few times. The chain couples TRBV12-3 or TRBV12-4 to TRBJ1-1; D gene unclear. Trimming took 2 bases from V and 3 from J, leaving 7 bases between them. The CDR3 loop spans 13 amino acids. The CDR3 nucleotides read TGTGCCAGCAGTTTATATCCCGACACTGAAGCTTTCTTT. Translated: CASSLYPDTEAFF.